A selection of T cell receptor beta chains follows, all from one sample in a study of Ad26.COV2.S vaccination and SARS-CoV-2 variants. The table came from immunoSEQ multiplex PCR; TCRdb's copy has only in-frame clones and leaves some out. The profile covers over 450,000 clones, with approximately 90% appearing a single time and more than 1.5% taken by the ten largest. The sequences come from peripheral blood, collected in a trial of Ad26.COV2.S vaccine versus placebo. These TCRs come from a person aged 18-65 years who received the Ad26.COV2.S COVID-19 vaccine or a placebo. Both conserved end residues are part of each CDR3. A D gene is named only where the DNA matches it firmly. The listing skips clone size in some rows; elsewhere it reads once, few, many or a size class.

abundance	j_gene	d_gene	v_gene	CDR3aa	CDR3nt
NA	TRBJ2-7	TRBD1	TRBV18	CASSPDRQGIDF	TGTGCCAGCTCACCAGACCGACAGGGTATAGACTTC
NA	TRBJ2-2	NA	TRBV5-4	CASSNTGELFF	TGTGCCAGCAGTAATACCGGGGAGCTGTTTTTT
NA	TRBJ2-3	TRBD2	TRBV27	CASRPSSGAGTDTQYF	TGTGCCAGCAGACCTTCTAGCGGGGCGGGCACAGATACGCAGTATTTT
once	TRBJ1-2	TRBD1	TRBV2	CASSPSQGAYGYTF	TGTGCCAGCAGCCCAAGCCAGGGGGCTTATGGCTACACCTTC
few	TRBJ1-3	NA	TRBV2	CASSEDLDTSGNTIYF	TGTGCCAGCAGTGAAGATCTGGATACCAGTGGAAACACCATATATTTT
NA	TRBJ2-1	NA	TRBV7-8	CASSPMTGSYNEQFF	TGTGCCAGCAGCCCGATGACTGGCTCCTACAATGAGCAGTTCTTC
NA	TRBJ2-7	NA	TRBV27	CASRKWAGGTAYEQYF	TGTGCCAGCAGAAAGTGGGCGGGCGGGACCGCCTACGAGCAGTACTTC
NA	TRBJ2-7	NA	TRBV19	CASSIVGREQYF	TGTGCCAGTAGTATAGTGGGGCGCGAGCAGTACTTC
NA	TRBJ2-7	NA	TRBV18	CASSPLDSSYEQYF	TGTGCCAGCTCACCCTTAGATAGCTCCTACGAGCAGTACTTC
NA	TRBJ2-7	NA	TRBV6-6	CASSLLDFSYEQYF	TGTGCCAGCAGTCTCCTGGACTTCTCCTACGAGCAGTACTTC
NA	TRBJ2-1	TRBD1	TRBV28	CASTDRGGGPWYEQFF	TGTGCCAGCACCGACAGGGGTGGAGGGCCTTGGTATGAGCAGTTCTTC
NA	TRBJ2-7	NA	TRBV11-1	CASSLAWGSYEQYF	TGTGCCAGCAGCTTAGCCTGGGGATCCTACGAGCAGTACTTC
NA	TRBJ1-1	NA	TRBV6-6	CASSYSGVGDTEAFF	TGTGCCAGCAGTTACTCGGGGGTTGGGGACACTGAAGCTTTCTTT
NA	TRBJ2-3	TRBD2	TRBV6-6	CASSYRGGADTQYF	TGTGCCAGCAGTTACAGGGGAGGGGCCGATACGCAGTATTTT
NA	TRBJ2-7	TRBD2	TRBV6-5	CASSLSGSSYEQYF	TGTGCCAGCAGTCTTAGCGGGAGCTCCTACGAGCAGTACTTC
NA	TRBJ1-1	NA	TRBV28	CASSLAAPGNTEAFF	TGTGCCAGCAGTTTAGCAGCGCCAGGGAACACTGAAGCTTTCTTT
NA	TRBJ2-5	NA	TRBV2	CASTGTIGTQYF	TGTGCCAGCACGGGGACCATTGGGACCCAGTACTTC
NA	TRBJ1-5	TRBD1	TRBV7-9	CASSTGQGSNQPQHF	TGTGCCAGCAGCACGGGACAGGGCTCTAATCAGCCCCAGCATTTT
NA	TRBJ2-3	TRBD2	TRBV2	CASRTTSGSLDTQYF	TGTGCCAGCAGGACGACTAGCGGGAGTCTAGATACGCAGTATTTT
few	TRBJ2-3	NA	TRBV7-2	CASSLSPAASTQYF	TGTGCCAGCAGCTTATCCCCCGCGGCCAGTACGCAGTATTTT
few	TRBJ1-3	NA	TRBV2	CASSAGGRGNTIYF	TGTGCCAGCAGTGCGGGGGGGCGAGGAAACACCATATATTTT